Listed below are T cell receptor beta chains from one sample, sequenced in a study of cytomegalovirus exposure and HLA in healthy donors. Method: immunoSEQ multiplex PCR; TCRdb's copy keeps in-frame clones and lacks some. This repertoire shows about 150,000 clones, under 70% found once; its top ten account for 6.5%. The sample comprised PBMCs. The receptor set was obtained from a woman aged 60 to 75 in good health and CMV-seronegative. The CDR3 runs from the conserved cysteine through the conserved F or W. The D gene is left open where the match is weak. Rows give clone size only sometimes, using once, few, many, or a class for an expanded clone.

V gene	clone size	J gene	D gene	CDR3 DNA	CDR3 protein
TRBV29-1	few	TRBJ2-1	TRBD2	TGCAGCGGGGGTAGCGGGGCGTCCTACAATGAGCAGTTCTTC	CSGGSGASYNEQFF
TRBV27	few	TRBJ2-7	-	TGTGCCAGCGGGCAGGGGTACGAGCAGTACTTC	CASGQGYEQYF
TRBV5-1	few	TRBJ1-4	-	TGCGCCAGCAGCTTGGTCAGGCCTGGTGAAAAACTGTTTTTT	CASSLVRPGEKLFF
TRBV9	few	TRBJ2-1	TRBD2	TGTGCCAGCAGCCCGGGACTAGCGCAGAATGAGCAGTTCTTC	CASSPGLAQNEQFF
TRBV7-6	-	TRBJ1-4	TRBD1	TGTGCCAGCAGCACGGACAGGGGGACAACTAATGAAAAACTGTTTTTT	CASSTDRGTTNEKLFF
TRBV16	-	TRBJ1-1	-	TGTGCCAGCAGCCAAAGTACTGGGTCTAGAGCTTTCTTT	CASSQSTGSRAFF
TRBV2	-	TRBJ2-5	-	TGTGCCAGCAGCCCGGCCGCGGAGCCGAAGTACTTC	CASSPAAEPKYF
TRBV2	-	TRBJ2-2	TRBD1	TGTGCCAGCGCCGACAGGGCCACCGGGGAGCTGTTTTTT	CASADRATGELFF
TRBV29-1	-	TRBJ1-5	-	TGCAGCGTTGGCGGGTCCAATCAGCCCCAGCATTTT	CSVGGSNQPQHF
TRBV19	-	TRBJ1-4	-	TGTGCCAGTAACCCGAGGGGAGGCAGGGAGGATACTAATGAAAAACTGTTTTTT	CASNPRGGREDTNEKLFF
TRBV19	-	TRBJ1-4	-	TGTGCCAGTAGTAAAGGACAGCTTTCCAATGAAAAACTGTTTTTT	CASSKGQLSNEKLFF
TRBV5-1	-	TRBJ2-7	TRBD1	TGCGCCAGCAGCCCTCCGGGACAGAGGCCCGAGCAGTACTTC	CASSPPGQRPEQYF
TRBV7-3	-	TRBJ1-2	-	TGTGCCAGCAGCTTATCGCAGGGAAATGGCTACACCTTC	CASSLSQGNGYTF
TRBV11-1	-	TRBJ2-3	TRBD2	TGTGCCAGCAGCCGCGGACTAGCGGGAGGCAGCACAGATACGCAGTATTTT	CASSRGLAGGSTDTQYF
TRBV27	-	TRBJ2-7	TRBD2	TGTGCCACCGGGACTAACTACGAGCAGTACTTC	CATGTNYEQYF
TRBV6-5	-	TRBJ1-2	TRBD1	TGTGCCAGCAGGGTTTACAGGGGTGGTGGCTACACCTTC	CASRVYRGGGYTF
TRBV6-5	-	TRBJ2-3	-	TGTGCCAGCAAGGAGTCAGGGGCACCCACAGATACGCAGTATTTT	CASKESGAPTDTQYF
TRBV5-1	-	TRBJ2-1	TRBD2	TGCGCCAGCAGCTTGGGACTAGCGGCGAACAATGAGCAGTTCTTC	CASSLGLAANNEQFF